Listed below are T cell receptor beta chains from one sample, sequenced in a study of CD8+ T cells in alopecia areata. Sequenced by immunoSEQ multiplex PCR; TCRdb stores in-frame clones only, minus some. The sample holds some 190,000 clones, approximately 72% seen once. The sequencing used CD4+ T cells sorted from blood, collected around week 42, from a patient treated with tofacitinib. The receptors stem from a human donor with alopecia areata. Both conserved end residues are part of each CDR3. D genes are given only for firm matches. Not every row has a clone size; where given, it reads once, few, many or a size class.

>few|TRBV4-1|NA|TRBJ1-2
TGCGCCAGCAGCCAAGTTTCGCTAGCCACAGACTATGGCTACACCTTC
CASSQVSLATDYGYTF
>NA|TRBV2|TRBD2|TRBJ2-5
TGTGCCAGCAGTGAAGGAGTGCTGGGGGGGGAGACCCAGTACTTC
CASSEGVLGGETQYF
>once|TRBV29-1|NA|TRBJ1-1
TGCAGCGTTGTTAGGGCGGCAGGCACTGAAGCTTTCTTT
CSVVRAAGTEAFF
>NA|TRBV29-1|NA|TRBJ1-2
TGCAGCGCTGATGGGGGTACCTATGGCTACACCTTC
CSADGGTYGYTF
>NA|TRBV4-2|NA|TRBJ1-1
TGTGCCAGCAGCCACTACAGTGAGAACACTGAAGCTTTCTTT
CASSHYSENTEAFF
>NA|TRBV29-1|NA|TRBJ1-1
TGCAGCGTTGTTAGTCTCATGAACACTGAAGCTTTCTTT
CSVVSLMNTEAFF
>few|TRBV27|TRBD1|TRBJ1-2
TGTGCCAGCATACCCCTGCATGAGGACAGGGGACTTCATGGCTACACCTTC
CASIPLHEDRGLHGYTF
>NA|TRBV30|NA|TRBJ2-1
TGTGCCTGCCATCGGCCTCAGGCGCCGAACAATGAGCAGTTCTTC
CACHRPQAPNNEQFF
>NA|TRBV27|TRBD1|TRBJ1-1
TGTGCCAGCAGTCCCCTGACAGGGTACACTGAAGCTTTCTTT
CASSPLTGYTEAFF
>NA|TRBV7-9|NA|TRBJ2-7
TGTGCCAGCAGCTTAGATTGGCCAGCCTACGAGCAGTACTTC
CASSLDWPAYEQYF
>NA|TRBV4-1|NA|TRBJ1-4
TGCGCCAGCAGCCAGGAGTTAACAGCGACGGGTGAAAAACTGTTTTTT
CASSQELTATGEKLFF
>few|TRBV23-1|TRBD1|TRBJ2-7
TGCGCCAGCAGTCAAGGGACAGGGGCATACGAGCAGTACTTC
CASSQGTGAYEQYF
>NA|TRBV30|NA|TRBJ1-1
TGTGCCTGGAGTGTACGAGGCCTTAGGGGCTACAACACTGAAGCTTTCTTT
CAWSVRGLRGYNTEAFF
>NA|TRBV12-5|NA|TRBJ1-1
TGTGCTAGTGAGGCGGGGGTCGGTGAAGCTTTCTTT
CASEAGVGEAFF
>NA|TRBV13|NA|TRBJ2-7
TGTGCCACCTTAACGCGGGGTTTTCCCTACGAGCAGTACTTC
CATLTRGFPYEQYF
>NA|TRBV29-1|NA|TRBJ2-5
TGCAGCGTCGGGCAGCTCCAAGAGACCCAGTACTTC
CSVGQLQETQYF
>NA|TRBV2|NA|TRBJ2-5
TGTGCCAGCAGTGCCAGGGAACTGGAGACCCAGTACTTC
CASSARELETQYF
>NA|TRBV30|NA|TRBJ2-3
TGTGCCTGGACCAAGCCCCGGGGAAGAGGCCGGGGACGCACAGATACGCAGTATTTT
CAWTKPRGRGRGRTDTQYF
>NA|TRBV7-2|TRBD2|TRBJ2-5
TGTGCCAGCAGCTTTCGGGGGGGCTTGGAGACCCAGTACTTC
CASSFRGGLETQYF
>NA|TRBV29-1|TRBD1|TRBJ2-2
TGCAGCGTTGTTACAGGGGGGACCGGGGAGCTGTTTTTT
CSVVTGGTGELFF
>once|TRBV9|NA|TRBJ2-1
TGTGCCAGCAGCCCCTACCGGAGGGGGGATGAGCAGTTCTTC
CASSPYRRGDEQFF
>few|TRBV4-3|NA|TRBJ1-2
TGCGCCAGCAGCCAAGAAGTCGGCTTCTATGGCTACACCTTC
CASSQEVGFYGYTF
>NA|TRBV27|TRBD1|TRBJ1-2
TGTGCCAGCAGTTTTGGACAGGGCTATGGCTACACCTTC
CASSFGQGYGYTF
>NA|TRBV7-6|NA|TRBJ2-6
TGTGCCAGCAGCGGAGCGAGAGGGGCCAACGTCCTGACTTTC
CASSGARGANVLTF
>NA|TRBV7-8|TRBD1|TRBJ1-2
TGTGCCAGCAGCCGACGGACAGGGGGCAGCTATGGCTACACCTTC
CASSRRTGGSYGYTF
>once|TRBV29-1|NA|TRBJ1-1
TGCAGCGTTGAGAAACCTAACACTGAAGCTTTCTTT
CSVEKPNTEAFF
>NA|TRBV4-3|TRBD2|TRBJ2-3
TGCGCCAGCAGCCAAGATCAGCGGGGTCGAGATACGCAGTATTTT
CASSQDQRGRDTQYF
>NA|TRBV23-1|NA|TRBJ1-1
TGCGCCAGCAGTCAATCTTTAGGAGGAGGGACTGAAGCTTTCTTT
CASSQSLGGGTEAFF
>once|TRBV7-2|NA|TRBJ2-6
TGTGCCAGCAGCTTATCCGGTCCTGGGGCCAACGTCCTGACTTTC
CASSLSGPGANVLTF
>NA|TRBV29-1|TRBD1|TRBJ1-6
TGCAGCGTTGGGGACAGGGGTTCACCCCTCCACTTT
CSVGDRGSPLHF
>NA|TRBV7-9|NA|TRBJ1-1
TGTGCCAGCAGCTTGGAGGCGTGGAGGAACACTGAAGCTTTCTTT
CASSLEAWRNTEAFF
>NA|TRBV29-1|NA|TRBJ1-1
TGCAGCGTCCAGAGGACAACTGTATACACTGAAGCTTTCTTT
CSVQRTTVYTEAFF
>NA|TRBV5-1|NA|TRBJ2-5
TGCGCCACCCCGAGCCACCAAGAGACCCAGTACTTC
CATPSHQETQYF
>once|TRBV15|NA|TRBJ1-5
TGTGCCACCAGCAGAGGAAGCTCCGGAGGGTATCAGCCCCAGCATTTT
CATSRGSSGGYQPQHF
>NA|TRBV10-3|NA|TRBJ1-1
TGTGCCATCAGTGGGGGGGCGGTCGGCACTGAAGCTTTCTTT
CAISGGAVGTEAFF
>few|TRBV4-1|NA|TRBJ1-2
TGCGCCAGCGTAGGTCCGTCCTATGGCTACACCTTC
CASVGPSYGYTF
>NA|TRBV30|TRBD1|TRBJ1-2
TGTGCCTGGAGTCGAACAGGGCGAGGGGGCGGCTACACCTTC
CAWSRTGRGGGYTF
>NA|TRBV25-1|NA|TRBJ1-6
TGTGCCAGCAGTGACTACAGGGATGAGGCACCCCTCCACTTT
CASSDYRDEAPLHF
>NA|TRBV7-2|TRBD2|TRBJ2-1
TGTGCCAGCAGCTTAGTAGCGGGGGGCTACAATGAGCAGTTCTTC
CASSLVAGGYNEQFF
>NA|TRBV9|TRBD2|TRBJ2-5
TGTGCCAGCAGCGTCAGGTCGGGACTAGTTGGTGGTGAGACCCAGTACTTC
CASSVRSGLVGGETQYF
>NA|TRBV29-1|NA|TRBJ2-7
TGCAGCGTTGAAGCATCGTTCAACGAGCAGTACTTC
CSVEASFNEQYF
>NA|TRBV7-8|NA|TRBJ1-5
TGTGCCAGCAGCCCAAGGGCAGGGAAGGATCAGCCCCAGCATTTT
CASSPRAGKDQPQHF
>NA|TRBV11-1|TRBD1|TRBJ2-1
TGTGCCAGCAGCTTAGGGGACAGGGCCTACAATGAGCAGTTCTTC
CASSLGDRAYNEQFF
>many|TRBV11-1|NA|TRBJ2-1
TGTGCCAGCTCCCGTAGGAGGAATAGCGGAACCTACAATGAGCAGTTCTTC
CASSRRRNSGTYNEQFF
>once|TRBV7-2|TRBD1|TRBJ1-2
TGTGCCAGCAGCTTAGGTACAGGGGGAGACTATGGCTACACCTTC
CASSLGTGGDYGYTF
>NA|TRBV10-3|NA|TRBJ1-5
TGTGCCATCAGTGAGTCAAGTTTCGAGGGCAATCAGCCCCAGCATTTT
CAISESSFEGNQPQHF
>NA|TRBV5-1|TRBD1|TRBJ1-6
TGCGCCAGCAGCTTGATGGCAGGAGTCGGGACAGGGCATTCACCCCTCCACTTT
CASSLMAGVGTGHSPLHF
>NA|TRBV6-1|NA|TRBJ1-2
TGTGCCACCTCCCTTCGCGGCTACACCTTC
CATSLRGYTF
>NA|TRBV4-3|NA|TRBJ2-5
TGCGCCAGCAGCCAAGATGCGGGTAAAGAGACCCAGTACTTC
CASSQDAGKETQYF
>NA|TRBV15|NA|TRBJ1-1
TGTGCCACCAGCAATAGACCGCCGAACACTGAAGCTTTCTTT
CATSNRPPNTEAFF
>few|TRBV10-3|NA|TRBJ2-7
TGTGCCATCAGTGAAATCGCCTCCTACGAGCAGTACTTC
CAISEIASYEQYF
>NA|TRBV5-1|NA|TRBJ2-3
TGCGCCAGCAGCCCTCCGGGTGGCACAGATACGCAGTATTTT
CASSPPGGTDTQYF
>NA|TRBV7-2|TRBD2|TRBJ2-7
TGTGCCACTACCCCCGGGGTAGCGGGGGGGCTCGAGCAGTACTTC
CATTPGVAGGLEQYF
>NA|TRBV29-1|NA|TRBJ2-7
TGCAGCGTTAGTTCGGGAAGCTACGAGCAGTACTTC
CSVSSGSYEQYF
>NA|TRBV29-1|TRBD1|TRBJ2-7
TGCAGCGTTGAAGGGACAGGGTTTCACGAGCAGTACTTC
CSVEGTGFHEQYF
>NA|TRBV6-1|NA|TRBJ1-2
TGTGCCAGCAGTGAAGCGGGGGGGGTTAGAGATGGCTACACCTTC
CASSEAGGVRDGYTF
>NA|TRBV30|NA|TRBJ1-1
TGTGCCTGGAGTGTCCGCGAGGGAGCTTTCTTT
CAWSVREGAFF
>NA|TRBV7-9|NA|TRBJ1-4
TGTGCCAGCAGCTTATCCCCTCTGGACACAAGGGCTTTT
CASSLSPLDTRAF